This T cell receptor beta chain emerged from a study of blood T cell repertoires in COVID-19. Study context: Collection of acute and convalescent COVID-19 samples took place in the United States, Italy and Spain. In each case, the material was cDNA or gDNA derived from T cells, B-cell-depleted T cells, or PBMCs.

In the original processing: Counts of nucleated cells, estimated from reference gene primer amplification, were obtained. Sequencing used immunoSEQ multiplex PCR; TCRdb keeps in-frame clones, though not all of them. Clone size and V and J calls were adopted from that table, with D and trimming inferred from the DNA. Of some 150,000 clones listed, 80% are singletons. From germline, CDR1 is MGHRA and CDR2 YSYEKL. The CDR3 has 18 residues. Germline trimming cut 0 bases from V and 4 bases from J; bases unmatched to any gene: 12. The V gene is TRBV4-1, the J gene TRBJ2-5; TRBD1 agrees at 9 bases. The sample consisted of peripheral blood. The source is a man aged 55 to 69 with acute or convalescent COVID-19. The CDR3 loop reads CASSQDETGGWRGETQYF. DNA for the CDR3: TGCGCCAGCAGCCAAGACGAGACAGGGGGTTGGCGCGGAGAGACCCAGTACTTC.